The clone carrying this TCR beta chain was counted many times. The sample originates from a study of identical twins. V was cut by 2 bases and J by 1 base, with 12 bases left in between. Germline CDR1 reads SGHTA; CDR2 reads FQGTGA. CDR3 size: 15 residues. The donors were all healthy and Caucasian. Using its own MiXCR run on the 5' RACE reads, TCRdb lists one record per CDR3 protein. The sample lists around 250,000 distinct CDR3 sequences, 5.5% to 8% occurring once. Separately, the same data were catalogued under a study of yellow fever vaccine responses in identical twins.

The receptor was derived from a woman aged 18-29 years in good health. The chain has TRBV7-3 and TRBJ2-7; possible D gene TRBD2, 6 bases. The sample was memory (CD45RO+) T cells sorted from blood. CDR3 amino acids: CASSLAGSSSYEQYF. The CDR3 coding sequence is TGTGCCAGCAGCTTAGCGGGATCCTCGTCCTACGAGCAGTACTTC.